This T cell receptor (beta chain) derives from a study of regulatory T cells in long-lasting Graves disease. Study-wide findings and caveats: With a few thousand shared public clonotypes, persistent patients exceeded new patients, who shared approximately 880.

On this clonotype itself: Its antigen remains unknown. A far larger clone is a single base away, which makes a read error likely.

Construction of the TCR beta libraries employed iRepertoire HTBI primers in conjunction with Arm-PCR of CDR3 regions. TCRdb recomputed calls from the multiplex PCR reads with MiXCR, one row per CDR3 protein. The table has about 500,000 distinct CDR3 sequences, 12% seen once. Time point specified: newly diagnosed GD, antithyroid drugs for less than 3 months. PBMCs provided the RNA from which the TCR library was made. These same records also appear under a second study, on T cells in Graves' hyperthyroidism and ophthalmopathy.

The receptor was isolated from a woman aged 25 to 39 with Graves disease. The material sequenced was peripheral blood mononuclear cells (PBMCs), taken at new diagnosis, from a patient treated with antithyroid drugs.

CDR3 bases: TGTGCCAGCAGCACCTCCCAGGGATGGAATGAGCAGTACTTC. Protein: CASSTSQGWNEQYF. This chain joins TRBV11-2 and TRBJ2-7, with D maybe TRBD1 (5 bases). This CDR3 is built from 14 residues. Trimming pared 5 bases from V and 7 bases from J, leaving 18 bases between. From germline, CDR1 is SGHAT and CDR2 FQNNGV.